Each of the 30 T cell receptor beta chains below was sequenced from the same sample in a study of Ad26.COV2.S vaccination and SARS-CoV-2 variants. Indicated treatment: roughly 19 received Ad26.COV2.S at low or high dose, single or two shots; roughly 5 received placebo; per-sample allocation not given. Following the first vaccine or placebo injection, samples were taken on day 63. Generated by immunoSEQ multiplex PCR, the TCRdb table keeps only in-frame clones and is missing some. Of some 300,000 clones listed, just over 85% are singletons. Source: peripheral blood, taken in a trial of Ad26.COV2.S vaccine versus placebo. These receptors came from a person between 18 and 65 years old who received the Ad26.COV2.S COVID-19 vaccine or a placebo.

This rearrangement joins TRBV10-3 to TRBJ2-1, with 7 bases lining up with TRBD1. The CDR3 has 14 amino acids. Trimming removed 10 bases from V and 4 bases from J; junction bases left unmatched: 10. Germline CDR1 and CDR2: ENHRY and SYGVKD. The CDR3 DNA is TGTGCCACTCATAGGGGACAGATTTACAATGAGCAGTTCTTC. This translates into CATHRGQIYNEQFF.

The table lists this clone with many counts. This chain joins TRBV7-8 and TRBJ1-1; D perhaps matches TRBD1 (5 bases). Deletions cut 7 bases from V and 10 bases from J, with 19 bases between. Germline CDR1 and CDR2: SGHVS and FQNEAQ. CDR3 length: 13 amino acids. This CDR3 reads CASTILGERGAFF. CDR3 coding DNA: TGTGCCAGCACCATACTGGGGGAGAGGGGAGCTTTCTTT.

The gene calls are TRBV6-5 and TRBJ1-5; D is unclear. Looked up from germline, CDR1 is MNHEY and CDR2 is SVGAGI. CDR3 size: 13 residues. The ends were cut back, 6 bases at V and 1 base at J, with 7 bases in the middle. Here the CDR3 DNA reads TGTGCCAGCAGCGTCGGGAGCAATCAGCCCCAGCATTTT. Translated: CASSVGSNQPQHF.

This chain connects TRBV7-2 to TRBJ1-1; unclear D gene. The CDR3 loop spans 13 amino acids. V dropped 7 bases and J dropped 5 bases, with 14 bases sitting between them. CDR1 is SGHTA, CDR2 FQGNSA, per germline. CDR3: CASTAYPGTEAFF. In DNA form, the CDR3 reads TGTGCCAGCACCGCCTACCCGGGGACTGAAGCTTTCTTT. Full variable domain (remainder filled in from reference TRBV7-2 and TRBJ1-1): GAGVSQSPSNKVTEKGKDVELRCDPISGHTALYWYRQSLGQGLEFLIYFQGNSAPDKSGLPSDRFSAERTGGSVSTLTIQRTQQEDSAVYLCASTAYPGTEAFFGQGTRLTVV.

This clone was recorded only once. The rearrangement uses TRBV12-2 and TRBJ1-2; the listed D gene, TRBD1, was not tested against the DNA. TRBV12-2 is marked as a pseudogene. The CDR3 covers 13 residues. The CDR3 loop reads CASRETGVYGYTF. In DNA, the CDR3 is TGTGCAAGTCGCGAGACAGGGGTTTATGGCTACACCTTC.

This clone was seen once. CDR3 sequence: CAWLSLTGGNEKLFF. CDR3 bases: TGTGCCTGGCTCTCTTTGACAGGGGGGAATGAAAAACTGTTTTTT. The V gene is TRBV30, the J gene TRBJ1-4; 9 positions agree with TRBD1. J was trimmed by 5 bases and V by 5 bases; bases with no gene match: 9. Germline lookup yields CDR1 GTSNPN and CDR2 SVGIG (reference sequence). The CDR3 extends over 15 amino acids.

This clone was detected once. The V and J genes are TRBV4-3 and TRBJ2-6; 10 bases line up with TRBD1. The CDR3 consists of 19 residues. V dropped 0 bases and J dropped 4; count of bases not matched to a gene: 9. Germline V gene lookup returns CDR1 LGHNA and CDR2 YSLEER. The CDR3: CASSQDRTGGTVGANVLTF. CDR3 DNA sequence: TGCGCCAGCAGCCAAGATAGGACAGGGGGGACTGTGGGGGCCAACGTCCTGACTTTC.

The chain has TRBV3-1 (or the pseudogene TRBV3-2) and TRBJ1-4; 7 bases are a match to TRBD1. CDR1 LGHDT and CDR2 YNNKEL come from the germline V gene (reference sequence). V shed 2 bases and J 3 bases; nucleotides not matched to a gene: 15. This CDR3 has 19 residues. The CDR3 loop reads CASSQSRPPDGTANEKLFF. CDR3 sequence (DNA): TGTGCCAGCAGCCAAAGCCGACCACCAGACGGGACAGCTAATGAAAAACTGTTTTTT.

The chain employs TRBV30 and TRBJ1-1, with 8 bases identical to TRBD1. The V gene's germline CDR1 is GTSNPN and CDR2 SVGIG (reference sequence). With V trimmed by 6 bases and J by 4 bases, 13 bases remained unmatched. CDR3 length: 15 amino acids. CDR3 bases: TGTGCCTGCCTACGCCGGGACAGGCTGAGCACTGAAGCTTTCTTT. It encodes CACLRRDRLSTEAFF.

The rearrangement uses TRBV9 and TRBJ2-1; 7 bases map to TRBD1. The germline CDR1 and CDR2 sequences are SGDLS and YYNGEE. The CDR3 consists of 15 residues. V shed 3 bases and J 3 bases; nucleotides not matched to a gene: 6. The CDR3 sequence: CASSETGYGYNEQFF. DNA for the CDR3: TGTGCCAGCAGCGAGACAGGGTATGGCTACAATGAGCAGTTCTTC.

The V and J genes are TRBV3-1 (or the pseudogene TRBV3-2) and TRBJ1-1; D is unresolved. CDR1 is LGHDT and CDR2 is YNNKEL in the germline V gene (reference sequence). V lost 6 bases and J 6 bases, leaving 11 bases between the germline ends. The CDR3 sequence is 12 residues long. The CDR3 here is CASRAVGSEAFF. As DNA, the CDR3 is TGTGCCAGCAGGGCTGTAGGCTCTGAAGCTTTCTTT.

This chain connects TRBV30 to TRBJ1-6; 7 bases map to TRBD1. V lost 8 bases and J lost 10; bases outside the gene matches: 14. Germline CDR1 GTSNPN, CDR2 SVGIG (reference sequence). This CDR3 spans 14 amino acids. CDR3 amino acids: CARGGPGGGSPLHF. CDR3 sequence (DNA): TGTGCCCGAGGGGGGCCAGGGGGAGGATCACCCCTCCACTTT.

This clone has a single count. The rearrangement links TRBV7-8 to TRBJ1-1; D possibly corresponds to TRBD1 (6 bases). The CDR3 loop spans 12 amino acids. The V gene lost 6 bases and the J gene lost 1 base, with 6 bases spanning the gap. Germline CDR1 reads SGHVS; CDR2 reads FQNEAQ. CDR3 sequence reads: CASRQGNTEAFF. In DNA form, the CDR3 reads TGTGCCAGCAGACAGGGGAACACTGAAGCTTTCTTT.

The chain links TRBV12-3 or TRBV12-4 to TRBJ2-7; D may be TRBD2 (5 bases). The CDR3 totals 13 residues. V lost 3 bases to trimming and J lost 4 bases, with 10 bases between them. Here the CDR3 reads CASSFDSGYEQYF. The CDR3 nucleotides read TGTGCCAGCAGTTTCGATTCGGGATACGAGCAGTACTTC.

The V and J genes are TRBV9 and TRBJ1-3, with no clear D. V was trimmed by 4 bases and J by 0 bases, leaving 11 bases between them. The CDR3 length is 15 residues. Per the germline V gene, CDR1 is SGDLS and CDR2 is YYNGEE. CDR3 DNA sequence: TGTGCCAGCAGCAACCCGGGATTCTCTGGAAACACCATATATTTT. Translating it yields CASSNPGFSGNTIYF.

This chain connects TRBV12-3 or TRBV12-4 to TRBJ1-4; D gene uncertain. The ends were cut back, 3 bases at V and 7 bases at J, with 9 bases in the middle. The CDR3 has 13 amino acids. CDR3 nucleotide sequence: TGTGCCAGCAGTTTTGGGAGAGTTGAAAAACTGTTTTTT. Residues: CASSFGRVEKLFF.

The table lists this clone with a count of one. V is TRBV9 and J is TRBJ2-1; maybe TRBD2 (6 bases). V was trimmed by 3 bases and J by 3 bases, leaving 16 bases between them. The CDR3 consists of 16 residues. In germline, CDR1 is SGDLS, CDR2 YYNGEE. This CDR3 reads CASSGRPGLLYNEQFF. In DNA form, the CDR3 reads TGTGCCAGCAGCGGAAGACCGGGACTTCTCTACAATGAGCAGTTCTTC.

The chain combines TRBV9 with TRBJ2-3, with D maybe TRBD2 (6 bases). The CDR3 contains 21 residues. V shed 0 bases and J shed 0 bases, with 26 bases lying between them. CDR1 SGDLS and CDR2 YYNGEE come from the germline V gene. The CDR3 DNA sequence: TGTGCCAGCAGCGTAGCACCTTTGGGGACTTTTCGAACCCCTAGCACAGATACGCAGTATTTT. This codes for CASSVAPLGTFRTPSTDTQYF.

The rearrangement joins TRBV11-2 to TRBJ2-2; 9 nucleotides line up with TRBD1. The ends lost 6 bases at V and 6 bases at J; junction bases unmatched: 11. The germline V gene encodes CDR1 SGHAT and CDR2 FQNNGV. The CDR3 sequence is 16 residues long. The CDR3 coding sequence is TGTGCCAGCAGGCGAAAACAGGGGGCGCAGGCCGGGGAGCTGTTTTTT. Its translation: CASRRKQGAQAGELFF.

The rearrangement links TRBV6-5 to TRBJ2-2; 7 nucleotides align to TRBD2. V shed 7 bases, J shed 1 base, and the junction held 0 bases outside the gene matches. The V gene's germline CDR1 is MNHEY and CDR2 SVGAGI. The CDR3 is 13 amino acids. Here the CDR3 reads CASKRGNTGELFF. The CDR3 DNA reads TGTGCCAGCAAGCGGGGGAACACCGGGGAGCTGTTTTTT.

This clone showed up just a few times. The genes are TRBV6-5 and TRBJ1-5, with D maybe TRBD1 (6 bases). Germline V gene sequence: CDR1 MNHEY, CDR2 SVGAGI. V was shortened by 8 bases and J by 2 bases, with 10 bases between the two germline ends. The CDR3 contains 13 residues. The CDR3 loop is CASGGRRNQPQHF. CDR3 nucleotide sequence: TGTGCCAGCGGGGGGCGGCGCAATCAGCCCCAGCATTTT.

This chain connects TRBV10-3 to TRBJ1-3; TRBD1 aligns across 7 bases. Trimming removed 2 bases from V and 4 bases from J; junction bases left unmatched: 5. This CDR3 is 15 amino acids long. CDR1 ENHRY and CDR2 SYGVKD come from the germline V gene. The CDR3 spells CAISEAGGLGNTIYF. CDR3 nucleotides: TGTGCCATCAGTGAGGCAGGGGGTCTAGGAAACACCATATATTTT.

V and J are TRBV6-1 and TRBJ2-1; D possibly corresponds to TRBD1 (6 bases). Per germline, CDR1 MNHNS and CDR2 SASEGT. The CDR3 has 14 amino acids. V lost 1 base, J lost 10 bases, and 14 bases lay in between. CDR3 coding DNA: TGTGCCAGCAGTGAAGTCCCGGGTAGGGGGGAGCAGTTCTTC. This encodes CASSEVPGRGEQFF.

The V call is TRBV7-2, the J call TRBJ2-7; the D gene could be TRBD1 or TRBD2 (5 bases each). The CDR3 is 14 residues long. Per the germline V gene, CDR1 is SGHTA and CDR2 is FQGNSA. V shed 6 bases and J shed 2 bases, with 14 bases lying between them. CDR3 sequence reads: CASRPPGHPYEQYF. In nucleotides, the CDR3 is TGTGCCAGCAGACCCCCGGGGCACCCCTACGAGCAGTACTTC. Full variable domain (remainder filled in from reference TRBV7-2 and TRBJ2-7): GAGVSQSPSNKVTEKGKDVELRCDPISGHTALYWYRQSLGQGLEFLIYFQGNSAPDKSGLPSDRFSAERTGGSVSTLTIQRTQQEDSAVYLCASRPPGHPYEQYFGPGTRLTVT.

V usage is TRBV3-1 (or the pseudogene TRBV3-2) and J usage is TRBJ1-1; D is ambiguous. This CDR3 region has 13 residues. Germline CDR1 reads LGHDT; CDR2 reads YNNKEL (reference sequence). Trimming removed 4 bases from V and 1 base from J, with 7 bases in between. CDR3 nucleotides: TGTGCCAGCAGCCCCCTCCCGAACACTGAAGCTTTCTTT. Amino acid sequence: CASSPLPNTEAFF.

This sequence joins TRBV21-1 and TRBJ2-3; TRBD2, the table's D call, lacks a check against the DNA. TRBV21-1 is given as a pseudogene. CDR3 length: 18 amino acids. The CDR3 DNA reads as TGTGCCAGCAGCAAAGGGGATACCGGGACTACACTGTTAGATACGCAGTATTTT. Amino acid sequence: CASSKGDTGTTLLDTQYF.

This clone was seen only once. The gene calls are TRBV7-2 and TRBJ2-3; 11 bases line up with TRBD2. The V and J ends lost 5 bases and 2 bases, in that order; junction bases with no gene match: 12. This CDR3 is 18 amino acids long. Germline CDR1 reads SGHTA; CDR2 reads FQGNSA. This chain's CDR3 is CASSLTSLLAGVTDTQYF. The DNA for the CDR3 is TGTGCCAGCAGCCTCACCTCATTACTAGCGGGGGTCACAGATACGCAGTATTTT.

This chain joins TRBV18 and TRBJ2-7; no clear D gene. This CDR3 has 13 residues. Germline V lookup: CDR1 KGHSH, CDR2 LQKENI. With 0 bases removed from V and 6 bases from J, the gap between germline ends came to 9 bases. Written as DNA, the CDR3 is TGTGCCAGCTCACCACCTTCCCTCAGCGAGCAGTACTTC. It codes for CASSPPSLSEQYF.

The chain employs TRBV6-2 or TRBV6-3 and TRBJ1-1, with 10 bases fitting TRBD1. The CDR3 consists of 19 residues. The germline V gene has CDR1 MNHEY and CDR2 SVGEGT. After removal of 5 bases from V and 4 bases from J, the junction contained 19 bases not matched to a gene. CDR3 residues: CASSPPGQGSRWVGTEAFF. The CDR3 DNA reads TGTGCCAGCAGTCCGCCGGGACAGGGGTCACGGTGGGTCGGCACTGAAGCTTTCTTT.

V gene TRBV6-1 combines with J gene TRBJ1-5; D gene ambiguous. The CDR3 spans 12 residues. The ends were cut back, 2 bases at V and 4 bases at J, with 3 bases in the middle. From germline, CDR1 is MNHNS and CDR2 SASEGT. The CDR3 sequence is CASSEPNQPQHF. In DNA form, the CDR3 reads TGTGCCAGCAGTGAACCGAATCAGCCCCAGCATTTT.